A single sample is the source of the 8 T cell receptor beta chains below, sequenced in a study of breast tumors, draining lymph nodes, adjacent tissues. TCRdb reprocessed the multiplex PCR reads with MiXCR, giving one entry per CDR3 protein. The profile covers about 230,000 distinct CDR3 sequences, with about 30% appearing a single time and 1.1% to 1.5% taken by the ten largest. Samples came from axillary lymph nodes draining the breast cancer. The sequencing sample was made of axillary lymph node tissue. Source of these receptors: a female donor with breast cancer. Some clones in this sample may be carry-over from other donors' samples.

This clonotype was seen repeatedly, ten times or more. The V call is TRBV20-1, the J call TRBJ2-5, with 10 bases fitting TRBD2. CDR3 length: 17 amino acids. The J segment lost 0 bases and the V segment lost 5 bases, leaving 12 bases of the junction unmatched. Germline loops: CDR1 DFQATT, CDR2 SNEGSKA (reference sequence). In DNA form, the CDR3 reads TGCAGTGCTCAGAAGGCCAGGGGACTAGCGAACCAAGAGACCCAGTACTTC. This sequence encodes CSAQKARGLANQETQYF.

For this clonotype: It may be a read error: a sequence one base away is much more abundant. V is TRBV3-1 and J is TRBJ2-2; 10 bases line up with TRBD1. The CDR3 contains 16 residues. Germline V gene sequence: CDR1 LGHDT, CDR2 YNNKEL (reference sequence). CDR3 nucleotides: TGTGCCAGCAGCCACAGAGGACAGGGGGGCACCGGGGAGCTGCTTTTT. Translating gives CASSHRGQGGTGELLF.

This clonotype has a count of ten or more. V and J are TRBV20-1 and TRBJ2-7, with 7 bases lining up with TRBD2. This CDR3 has 13 residues. Looked up from germline, CDR1 is DFQATT and CDR2 is SNEGSKA (reference sequence). V shed 6 bases, J shed 5 bases, and the junction held 10 bases outside the gene matches. The CDR3 is CSAKTSSVHEQYF. CDR3 DNA: TGCAGTGCGAAGACTAGCTCAGTCCACGAGCAGTACTTC.

Details on this clonotype: A much larger clone lies a single base off, so this may be a read error. The rearrangement links TRBV4-3 to TRBJ2-1; TRBD2 matches 7 bases. This CDR3 has 17 amino acids. With V trimmed by 4 bases and J by 6 bases, 15 bases remained unmatched. In germline, CDR1 is LGHNA, CDR2 YSLEER. The CDR3 DNA reads TGCGCCAGCAGCCCCGAATCGTCGCGGGAGAAACCCAATGAGCAGTTCTTC. It codes for CASSPESSREKPNEQFF.

This rearrangement joins TRBV15 to TRBJ2-7; possible D gene TRBD2, 6 bases. V shed 3 bases and J shed 3 bases, with 15 bases lying between them. The CDR3 runs to 15 residues. CDR1 and CDR2 (germline): LNHNV, YYDKDF (reference sequence). The CDR3 here is CATSSPWTKDYEQYF. CDR3 nucleotides: TGTGCCACCAGCAGCCCGTGGACTAAGGACTACGAGCAGTACTTC.

This clonotype was observed many times. The chain links TRBV19 to TRBJ2-7, with 12 positions matching TRBD2. J lost 7 bases, V lost 3 bases, and 7 bases had no gene match. CDR1 LNHDA and CDR2 SQIVND come from the germline V gene (reference sequence). The CDR3 has 15 residues. The CDR3 protein is CASSMTSGRTEEQYF. The CDR3 nucleotides are TGTGCCAGTAGTATGACTAGCGGGAGAACCGAAGAGCAGTACTTC. The whole variable domain, remainder taken from reference TRBV19 and TRBJ2-7, is DGGITQSPKYLFRKEGQNVTLSCEQNLNHDAMYWYRQDPGQGLRLIYYSQIVNDFQKGDIAEGYSVSREKKESFPLTVTSAQKNPTAFYLCASSMTSGRTEEQYFGPGTRLTVT.

This clonotype was found many times. The chain has TRBV20-1 and TRBJ1-5; D ambiguous. Trimming shortened V by 6 bases and J by 2 bases, and 20 bases separated the two germline ends. The CDR3 runs 16 residues. Looked up from germline, CDR1 is DFQATT and CDR2 is SNEGSKA (reference sequence). The CDR3 nucleotides read TGCAGTGCGGGCAATGGACCGCAGGCGGGCAATCAGCCCCAGCATTTT. This sequence encodes CSAGNGPQAGNQPQHF.

This clonotype occurred a few times. The rearrangement uses TRBV10-3 and TRBJ1-6; 7 bases match TRBD1. The V gene end was trimmed by 1 base and the J gene end by 7 bases; junction bases not matched to a gene: 4. This CDR3 has 15 residues. Looked up from germline, CDR1 is ENHRY and CDR2 is SYGVKD. As DNA, the CDR3 is TGTGCCATCAGTGAGTTAGGACAGGCAAATTCACCCCTCCACTTT. This translates into CAISELGQANSPLHF.